This T cell receptor beta chain was sequenced during a study of T cells after posttransplantation cyclophosphamide (dated by TCRdb to 2016 to 2017). About the full investigation: Using TRB sequencing, the study followed how the T cell repertoire rebuilt after myeloablative bone marrow transplantation with posttransplantation cyclophosphamide given as GVHD prophylaxis. Public TRB sequences were searched against a database of over 3,500 sequences associated with responses to pathogens, tumor antigens, self-antigens and alloantigens. Samples from some 32 PTCy-treated patients and some 16 related bone marrow donors of those patients were subjected to antigen receptor sequencing. Because TRA and TRB clonality correlated tightly in under ten samples, the subsequent TCR analyses were limited to TRB only. Blood from all 34 PTCy patients who had 1-year posttransplant specimens underwent TRB sequencing. Up to roughly 3 additional blood samples from 2 to 5.2 years after transplant were also TRB-sequenced in 3 patients, as was pretransplant blood from several patients. Study-wide conclusions, independent of this receptor: Donor-recipient similarity was low at 1-2 months but increased during the first year, and donor CD8+ memory clones often dominated later blood repertoires. Across more than 40 patients, TRB clonality was highly associated with recipient CMV seropositivity and CMV reactivation, and diversity in PTCy patients was similar to diversity in CNI/methotrexate controls. The TRB repertoires of T cells infiltrating skin or the GI tract showed only limited overlap with the TRB repertoires found in blood.

TRB sequencing was run on genomic DNA with either the immunoSEQ assay at survey resolution or the hsTCRB kit. Per the authors' processing: The immunoSEQ software handled the initial read processing, while the LymphoSeq R package was used for the repertoire analyses. Clonality was calculated as 1 minus normalized Shannon entropy, and the Gini coefficient was also calculated for each TRB dataset. Phenotypes of unsorted samples were inferred by mapping TRB sequences from sorted subsets of the recipient or donor onto unsorted samples of the same recipient. TCRdb holds this immuneACCESS table with in-frame rearrangements only. Some clones are missing; in checked studies, unresolved V genes explain under half, and the rest has no known cause. V and J calls and clone size come straight from that table; D and trimming were deduced from the DNA. This sample holds 1,500 to 2,000 clones in total, without any singletons. The ten largest clones add up to 12% to 15% of the sample.

This clone is characterized as medium-sized (0.01 to 0.1%). It has no known antigen specificity. Base qualities are not at hand, and no much larger clone is one base apart. The CDR3 contains 16 residues, cysteine and phenylalanine counted. CDR3 DNA is the only sequence kept; it has 48 bases, read in frame from the first base. Based on the germline V gene, the CDR1 and CDR2 sequences are SGHRS and YFSETQ. V gives up 0 bases and J gives up 0 bases, and the segment between their germline ends measures 10 bases. In light of the paper, this sample's treatment or condition label describes: high-dose cyclophosphamide on days +3 and +4 as single-agent GVHD prophylaxis. Patients in the PTCy group got busulfan and fludarabine conditioning, a marrow graft from a related or unrelated donor, and cyclophosphamide on days +3 and +4. The PTCy-treated patients were enrolled in a prospective multi-institutional clinical trial. Mononuclear cells from peripheral blood and bone marrow were separated by Ficoll-Hypaque density centrifugation and then cryopreserved.

The sample consisted of PBMCs, taken approximately 35 days after allogeneic stem cell transplant with posttransplant cyclophosphamide. The V and J genes are TRBV5-1 and TRBJ1-3; the D gene cannot be named for sure. The TCR comes from a female patient in her 60s who received an allogeneic stem cell transplant from a related donor and was CMV-positive. Some T cells may originate with the graft donor following a transplant. The bases are TGCGCCAGCAGCTTGGACGGCGGATACTCTGGAAACACCATATATTTT. This yields the protein CASSLDGGYSGNTIYF.